The source of this T cell receptor (beta chain) is a study of blood T cell repertoires in COVID-19. Authors' processing steps: Scientists estimated how many nucleated cells there were by amplifying reference gene primers. The method was immunoSEQ multiplex PCR; TCRdb's version includes in-frame clones alone and lacks a portion of them. Clone size and V and J calls were adopted from that table, with D and trimming inferred from the DNA. The data show about 250,000 clones, with 70% to 90% seen just once and 15% to 18% held by the top ten. Participants spanned ages roughly 18 to 95 years and resided in around 25 US areas. The sample consisted of PBMCs or T cells enriched from blood (not recorded which). This sequence originates from a man aged 18 to 30 who had recovered from COVID-19.

The CDR3 region has the DNA TGTGCCAGCAGACCTAGACAGGGGGACTATGGCTACACCTTC. It yields the protein CASRPRQGDYGYTF. V is TRBV11-1 and J is TRBJ1-2; TRBD1 agrees at 9 bases. Trimming at V came to 6 bases and at J to 3 bases, leaving 5 bases not matched to a gene. In germline, CDR1 is SGHAT, CDR2 FQDESV (reference sequence). This CDR3 spans 14 amino acids.